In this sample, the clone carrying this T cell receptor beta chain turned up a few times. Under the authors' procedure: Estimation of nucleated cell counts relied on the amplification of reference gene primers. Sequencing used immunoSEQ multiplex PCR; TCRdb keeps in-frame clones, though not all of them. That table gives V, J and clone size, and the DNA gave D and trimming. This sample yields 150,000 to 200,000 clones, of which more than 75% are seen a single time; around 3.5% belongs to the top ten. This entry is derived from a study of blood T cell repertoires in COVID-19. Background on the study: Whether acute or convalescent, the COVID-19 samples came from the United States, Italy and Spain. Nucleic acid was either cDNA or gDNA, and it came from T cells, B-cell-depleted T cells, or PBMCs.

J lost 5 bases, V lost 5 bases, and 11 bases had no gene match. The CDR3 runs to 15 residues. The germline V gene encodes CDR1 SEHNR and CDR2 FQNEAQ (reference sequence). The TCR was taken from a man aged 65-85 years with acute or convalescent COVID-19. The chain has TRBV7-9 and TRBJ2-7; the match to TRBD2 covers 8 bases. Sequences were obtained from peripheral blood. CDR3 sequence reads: CASSHGLAPLDEQYF. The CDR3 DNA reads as TGTGCCAGCAGCCACGGACTAGCCCCTCTCGACGAGCAGTACTTC.